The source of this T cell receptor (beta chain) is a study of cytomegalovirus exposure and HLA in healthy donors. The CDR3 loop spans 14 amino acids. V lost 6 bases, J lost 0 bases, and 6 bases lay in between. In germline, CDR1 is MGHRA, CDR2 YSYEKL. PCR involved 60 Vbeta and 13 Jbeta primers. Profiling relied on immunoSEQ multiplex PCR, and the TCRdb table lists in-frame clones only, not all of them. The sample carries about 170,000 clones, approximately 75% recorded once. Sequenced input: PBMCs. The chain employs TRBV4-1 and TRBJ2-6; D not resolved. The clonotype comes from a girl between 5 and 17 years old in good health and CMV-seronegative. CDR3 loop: CASSHSSGANVLTF. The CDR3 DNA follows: TGCGCCAGCAGTCACAGCTCTGGGGCCAACGTCCTGACTTTC.